This T cell receptor beta chain was documented in a study of T cells in localized non-small cell lung cancer. Study observations and caveats: Heterogeneity stays possible, as sequencing covered only one tumor region.

Trimming cost V 4 bases and J 7 bases; bases outside gene matches: 10. The CDR3 has 15 amino acids. In germline, CDR1 is ENHRY, CDR2 SYGVKD. The data were produced by immunoSEQ multiplex PCR, yet TCRdb's version contains in-frame clones alone and is incomplete. Of around 5,400 clones listed, approximately 81% are singletons. As to this clone: The antigen remains unidentified.

This TCR was recovered from a woman aged 35 to 70 with stage II lung adenocarcinoma. The specimen comprised PBMCs, sampled before any cancer treatment. This sequence joins TRBV10-3 and TRBJ2-1, with 7 bases matching TRBD2. CDR3 DNA: TGTGCCATCAGTGGACTAGGCGGGAGCAAGAATGAGCAGTTCTTC. The encoded protein is CAISGLGGSKNEQFF.